This paragraph reports one T cell receptor beta chain. No antigen is known for it. The junction had 3 bases not matched to a gene; V was cut back by 4 bases and J by 1 base. Looked up from germline, CDR1 is LNHDA and CDR2 is SQIVND (reference sequence). The CDR3 runs 14 residues. This sample was included in a study of cytomegalovirus exposure and HLA in healthy donors. Regarding the study as a whole: Later analysis placed DRB1 highest and HLA-C lowest in TCR association rates, which differed by HLA locus.

The PCR ran on 60 Vbeta and 13 Jbeta primers. The assay was immunoSEQ multiplex PCR, and TCRdb's table has in-frame clones only and misses some. Among some 200,000 clones listed, approximately 84% were seen once. The sequence was obtained from a man aged 50 to 60 in good health and CMV-seronegative. Sequenced sample: PBMCs. The rearrangement uses TRBV19 and TRBJ1-1, with 7 bases aligning to TRBD1. This chain's CDR3 is CASSKDRPNTEAFF. CDR3 coding DNA: TGTGCCAGTAGTAAGGACAGGCCGAACACTGAAGCTTTCTTT.